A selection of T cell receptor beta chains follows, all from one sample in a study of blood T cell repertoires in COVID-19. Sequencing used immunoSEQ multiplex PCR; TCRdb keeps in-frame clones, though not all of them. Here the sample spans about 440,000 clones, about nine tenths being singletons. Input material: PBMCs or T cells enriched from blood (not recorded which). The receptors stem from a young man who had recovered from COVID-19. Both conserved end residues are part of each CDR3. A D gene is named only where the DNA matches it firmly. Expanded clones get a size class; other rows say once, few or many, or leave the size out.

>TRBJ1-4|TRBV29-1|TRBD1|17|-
TGCAGCGTTGAGCCGACAGGGGGCAATAAGGCTAATGAAAAACTGTTTTTT
CSVEPTGGNKANEKLFF
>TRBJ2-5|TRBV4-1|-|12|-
TGCGCCAGCAGCCCGCCGGGTGGGACCCAGTACTTC
CASSPPGGTQYF
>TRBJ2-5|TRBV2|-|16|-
TGTGCCAGCAGCTCGGGGAGGATGGGAGGCCAAGAGACCCAGTACTTC
CASSSGRMGGQETQYF
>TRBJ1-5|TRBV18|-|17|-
TGTGCCAGCTCACTAGTTATAGGGAGGGAGGGCAATCAGCCCCAGCATTTT
CASSLVIGREGNQPQHF
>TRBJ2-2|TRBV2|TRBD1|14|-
TGTGCCAGCAGTGAGGACAGGGGATACGGGGAGCTGTTTTTT
CASSEDRGYGELFF
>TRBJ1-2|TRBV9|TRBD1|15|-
TGTGCCAGCAGCCCGGGGACAGGGGGGAACTATGGCTACACCTTC
CASSPGTGGNYGYTF
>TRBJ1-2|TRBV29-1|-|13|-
TGCAGCGTACTTCGGACAGATAACTATGGCTACACCTTC
CSVLRTDNYGYTF
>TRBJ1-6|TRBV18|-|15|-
TGTGCCAGCTCACCAAGCCCAGGTTATAATTCACCCCTCCACTTT
CASSPSPGYNSPLHF
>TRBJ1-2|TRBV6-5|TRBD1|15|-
TGTGCCAGCAGTACGGGACAGGGAGGTTGGGATGGCTACACCTTC
CASSTGQGGWDGYTF
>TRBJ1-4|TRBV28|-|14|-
TGTGCCAGCAGTTCTCCCGGGGGGGCTGAAAAACTGTTTTTT
CASSSPGGAEKLFF
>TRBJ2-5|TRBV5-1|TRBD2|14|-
TGCGCCAGCAGCACCAGCGGGGGCCAAGAGACCCAGTACTTC
CASSTSGGQETQYF
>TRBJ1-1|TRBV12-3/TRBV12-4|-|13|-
TGTGCCGGTCGAGTGGGCGTGAACACTGAAGCTTTCTTT
CAGRVGVNTEAFF
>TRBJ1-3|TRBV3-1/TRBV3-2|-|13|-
TGTGCCAGCAGCCAAGGGTCGACAGACACCATATATTTT
CASSQGSTDTIYF
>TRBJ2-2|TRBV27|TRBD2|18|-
TGTGCCAGCAGTTTACTAGGACTAGCGGGAGGAAACCCCGGGGAGCTGTTTTTT
CASSLLGLAGGNPGELFF
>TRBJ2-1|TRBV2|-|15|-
TGTGCCAGCAGTGAGAGACAGCCTCTCTGGAATGAGCAGTTCTTC
CASSERQPLWNEQFF
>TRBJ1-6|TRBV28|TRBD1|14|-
TGTGCCAGCAGTTTCGGACAGGGGAATTCACCCCTCCACTTT
CASSFGQGNSPLHF
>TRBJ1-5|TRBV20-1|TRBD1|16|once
TGCAGTGCTAGTCCGAGGACAGGGGATAGCAATCAGCCCCAGCATTTT
CSASPRTGDSNQPQHF
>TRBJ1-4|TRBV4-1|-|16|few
TGCGCCAGCAGCCACCGGAGGGCGGGCGAAAATGAAAAACTGTTTTTT
CASSHRRAGENEKLFF
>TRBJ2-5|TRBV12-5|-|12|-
TGTGCTAGTGGTACAGGGCCAGAGACCCAGTACTTC
CASGTGPETQYF
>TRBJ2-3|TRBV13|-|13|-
TGTGCCAGCAGCCATAACAGGGCGGATACGCAGTATTTT
CASSHNRADTQYF
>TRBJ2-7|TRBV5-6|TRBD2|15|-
TGTGCCAGCAGGGATGGGACTAGCGGGTCCTACGAGCAGTACTTC
CASRDGTSGSYEQYF
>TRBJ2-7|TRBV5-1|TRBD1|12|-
TGCGCCAGCAGCCTCACAGGGGGCGAGCAGTACTTC
CASSLTGGEQYF
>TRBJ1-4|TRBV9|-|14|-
TGTGCCAGCAGCGTAGGGGCCGCACATGAAAAACTGTTTTTT
CASSVGAAHEKLFF
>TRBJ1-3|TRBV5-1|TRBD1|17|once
TGCGCCAGCAGCTTCACAGGGGCCTCGAGCTCTGGAAACACCATATATTTT
CASSFTGASSSGNTIYF
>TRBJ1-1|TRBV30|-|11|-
TGTGCCGCGGGGGAGAACACTGAAGCTTTCTTT
CAAGENTEAFF
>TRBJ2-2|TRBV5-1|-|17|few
TGCGCCAGCAGCTTGGTATTGGGGCCCGCGGTCACCGGGGAGCTGTTTTTT
CASSLVLGPAVTGELFF
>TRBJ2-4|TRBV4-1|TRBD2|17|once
TGCGCCAGCAGCCAAGGCTCGGCTAGCGGGGGTCGAAACATTCAGTACTTC
CASSQGSASGGRNIQYF
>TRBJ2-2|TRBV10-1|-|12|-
TGCGCCAGCAGTGAGGCAGGCCGGGAGCTGTTTTTT
CASSEAGRELFF
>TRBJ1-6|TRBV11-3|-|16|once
TGTGCCAGCAGGAACGGACAGAGCTCCTATAATTCACCCCTCCACTTT
CASRNGQSSYNSPLHF
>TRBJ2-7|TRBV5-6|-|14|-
TGTGCCAGCAGCTTGGGTCCTAGCTCCTACGAGCAGTACTTC
CASSLGPSSYEQYF
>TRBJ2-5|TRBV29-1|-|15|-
TGCAGCGTTTCGTCTAGCCGAAGCGAATTTGGGACCCAGTACTTC
CSVSSSRSEFGTQYF
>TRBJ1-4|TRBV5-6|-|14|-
TGTGCCAGCAGCAGCGGGATCCGGGTAGAAAAACTGTTTTTT
CASSSGIRVEKLFF
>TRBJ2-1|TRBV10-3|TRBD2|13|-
TGTGCCATCAGGGCGGGAGGGCCAGATGAGCAGTTCTTC
CAIRAGGPDEQFF
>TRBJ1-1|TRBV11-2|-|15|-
TGTGCCAGCAGCTTAAGTTCCGGGGGGGGCACTGAAGCTTTCTTT
CASSLSSGGGTEAFF
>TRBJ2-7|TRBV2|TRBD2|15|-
TGTGCCAGCAGCGCGACTAGCGGGGGCGGGAGCGAGCAGTACTTC
CASSATSGGGSEQYF
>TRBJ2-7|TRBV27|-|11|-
TGTGCCAGCAGCGGCAGGGACGAGCAGTACTTC
CASSGRDEQYF
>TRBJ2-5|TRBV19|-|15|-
TGTGCCAGTAGTTTTCTAGCTGGGAGTATCGAGACCCAGTACTTC
CASSFLAGSIETQYF
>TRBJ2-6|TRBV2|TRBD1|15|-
TGTGCCACCTCCGGGACAGGGTACGGGGCCAACGTCCTGACTTTC
CATSGTGYGANVLTF
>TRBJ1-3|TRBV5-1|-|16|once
TGCGCCAGCAGCTTGGCCCAGGGCGTAACAGGAAACACCATATATTTT
CASSLAQGVTGNTIYF
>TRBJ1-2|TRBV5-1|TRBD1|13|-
TGCGCCAGCAGCTCACAGGGGGAAGATGGCTACACCTTC
CASSSQGEDGYTF
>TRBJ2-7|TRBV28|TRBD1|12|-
TGTGCCTCTGGACAGGGGGCGTACGAGCAGTACTTC
CASGQGAYEQYF
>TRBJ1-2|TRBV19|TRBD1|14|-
TGTGCCAGTAGGGCCACAGGGGAGAACTATGGCTACACCTTC
CASRATGENYGYTF
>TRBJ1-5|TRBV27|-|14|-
TGTGCCAGCGCAGGGACACAATCGAATCAGCCCCAGCATTTT
CASAGTQSNQPQHF
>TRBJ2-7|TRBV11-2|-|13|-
TGTGCCAGCAGCTTAGACAGTTCCTACGAGCAGTACTTC
CASSLDSSYEQYF
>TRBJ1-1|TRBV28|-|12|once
TGTGCCAGCAAGGGGGGGCATACTGAAGCTTTCTTT
CASKGGHTEAFF
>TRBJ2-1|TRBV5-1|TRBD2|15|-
TGCGCCAGCAGCGGACCGGGACTAGCGACCAATGAGCAGTTCTTC
CASSGPGLATNEQFF
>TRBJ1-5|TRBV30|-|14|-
TGTGCCTGGTCGACAGCCTATAGCAATCAGCCCCAGCATTTT
CAWSTAYSNQPQHF
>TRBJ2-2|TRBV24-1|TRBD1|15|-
TGTGCCACCTCCGCCGGGACAGGGGGTACCGGGGAGCTGTTTTTT
CATSAGTGGTGELFF
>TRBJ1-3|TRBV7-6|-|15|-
TGTGCCAGCAGCCCCCGCGGTGGGTCCGGAAACACCATATATTTT
CASSPRGGSGNTIYF
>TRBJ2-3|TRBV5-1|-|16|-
TGCGCCAGCAGACAACCGGGACTCCACAGCACAGATACGCAGTATTTT
CASRQPGLHSTDTQYF
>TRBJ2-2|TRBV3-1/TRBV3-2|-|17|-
TGTGCCAGCAGGCGAATACTGGACACCTTGGAGACCGGGGAGCTGTTTTTT
CASRRILDTLETGELFF
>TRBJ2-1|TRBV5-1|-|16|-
TGCGCCAGCAGCTCGAGACTAGTAGGAAATTTCAATGAGCAGTTCTTC
CASSSRLVGNFNEQFF
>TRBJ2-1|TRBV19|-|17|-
TGTGCCAGTAGTATCTTTTACCGGCAGGGGCTGGGGAATGAGCAGTTCTTC
CASSIFYRQGLGNEQFF
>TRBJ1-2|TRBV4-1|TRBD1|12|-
TGCGCCAGCAGCCAGGGGACAGCTGGCTACACCTTC
CASSQGTAGYTF
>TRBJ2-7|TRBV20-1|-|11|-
TGCAGTGCAATAGACAGATACGAGCAGTACTTC
CSAIDRYEQYF
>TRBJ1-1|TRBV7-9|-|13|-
TGTGCCAGCAGCTTGGAGTTGAACACTGAAGCTTTCTTT
CASSLELNTEAFF
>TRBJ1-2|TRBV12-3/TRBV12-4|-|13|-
TGTGCCAGCAGTTTAGCCGGGGGAGATGGCTACACCTTC
CASSLAGGDGYTF
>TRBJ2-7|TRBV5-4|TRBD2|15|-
TGTGCCAGCAGCTCTCGGGGTAGCGGGAGTTACGAGCAGTACTTC
CASSSRGSGSYEQYF
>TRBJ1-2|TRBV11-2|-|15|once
TGTGCCAGCAGCGGCGGACTCTCGGGGGATTTCGGCTACACCTTC
CASSGGLSGDFGYTF
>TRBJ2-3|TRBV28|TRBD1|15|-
TGTGCCAGCAGTGGAAGGGGGCAGAGCCCAGATACGCAGTATTTT
CASSGRGQSPDTQYF